These 21 T cell receptor beta chains came from one sample sequenced in a study of graft-versus-host responses after intestinal transplantation. No antigen is known for these receptors. Assay used: immunoSEQ multiplex PCR; TCRdb lists only in-frame clones, some missing. The repertoire has approximately 80,000 clones, roughly nine tenths of them found once; the top ten carry 0.3% to 0.4%. The material was unstimulated CD4+ T cells sorted from spleen or lymph node cells, obtained before intestinal transplant. These receptors were obtained from a human donor who received an intestinal transplant.

The rearrangement joins TRBV5-4 to TRBJ2-3; 10 positions match TRBD1. V gave up 4 bases and J gave up 5 bases; unmatched junction bases: 10. Per the germline V gene, CDR1 is SGHNT and CDR2 is YYREEE (reference sequence). The length of the CDR3 is 16 residues. CDR3 sequence reads: CASSLRQGAGGDTQYF. The CDR3 region has the DNA TGTGCCAGCAGCCTAAGACAGGGGGCGGGTGGAGATACGCAGTATTTT.

This sequence joins TRBV11-1 and TRBJ1-3, with no clear D. CDR1 and CDR2 from the germline V gene are SGHAT and FQDESV (reference sequence). The V end was cut by 5 bases, the J end by 3 bases, with 2 bases between. The CDR3 has 11 residues. As DNA, the CDR3 is TGTGCCAGCAGCCATGGAAACACCATATATTTT. Amino acids: CASSHGNTIYF.

This clone has more than one count but fewer than ten. The chain couples TRBV18 to TRBJ1-4; D ambiguous. The CDR3 length is 13 residues. Germline CDR1 reads KGHSH; CDR2 reads LQKENI. The V end was cut by 3 bases, the J end by 5 bases, with 7 bases between. CDR3 sequence (DNA): TGTGCCAGCTCACCCCGTTCCAATGAAAAACTGTTTTTT. Encoded protein: CASSPRSNEKLFF.

The chain recombines TRBV27 with TRBJ2-1; 8 bases fit TRBD2. The germline V gene encodes CDR1 MNHEY and CDR2 SMNVEV (reference sequence). This CDR3 spans 15 amino acids. After removal of 3 bases from V and 2 bases from J, the junction contained 3 bases not matched to a gene. In nucleotides, the CDR3 is TGTGCCAGCAGTTTCCGGGAGGGCCCCTACAATGAGCAGTTCTTC. Its protein product is CASSFREGPYNEQFF.

This chain joins TRBV5-1 and TRBJ2-3; TRBD2 matches 9 bases. Germline-derived CDR1 and CDR2 are SGHRS and YFSETQ. The CDR3 is 14 amino acids. V was pared by 3 bases and J by 4 bases, with 3 bases of the junction left unmatched. The CDR3 DNA is TGCGCCAGCAGCTCGACTAGCGGTTCAGATACGCAGTATTTT. Translating it yields CASSSTSGSDTQYF.

This clone is a singleton in its sample. The chain employs TRBV29-1 and TRBJ1-1, with TRBD1 matching 9 bases. V dropped 7 bases and J dropped 0; count of bases not matched to a gene: 3. This CDR3 has 13 amino acids. CDR1 is SQVTM, CDR2 ANQGSEA, per germline. CDR3 in amino acids: CSAGQGLNTEAFF. CDR3 coding DNA: TGCAGCGCTGGACAGGGGCTGAACACTGAAGCTTTCTTT.

The rearrangement links TRBV7-9 to TRBJ2-2, with 10 bases aligning to TRBD1. Per germline, CDR1 SEHNR and CDR2 FQNEAQ (reference sequence). The CDR3 runs 19 residues. The V segment lost 10 bases and the J segment 6 bases; nucleotides outside the gene matches: 23. This CDR3 reads CATPGLRDRGEGVPGELFF. In nucleotides, the CDR3 is TGTGCCACCCCAGGCCTCCGGGACAGGGGAGAAGGTGTCCCCGGGGAGCTGTTTTTT.

Concerning this clone itself: A junction end diverges from the germline sequence, so it may reflect a read error. The chain has TRBV6-1 and TRBJ2-2; TRBD2 matches 7 bases. The CDR3 totals 11 residues. From germline, CDR1 is MNHNS and CDR2 SASEGT. CDR3 coding DNA: TGTGCCAGCAGTGAGTGGGGGGGGCTGTTTTTT. Translating gives CASSEWGGLFF.

V and J are TRBV5-4 and TRBJ1-3; D is perhaps TRBD1 (5 bases). The CDR3 is 15 residues long. Germline lookup yields CDR1 SGHNT and CDR2 YYREEE (reference sequence). V lost 2 bases and J lost 1, with 10 bases in between. The CDR3 loop is CASSLSGMSGNTIYF. CDR3 nucleotides: TGTGCCAGCAGCTTATCAGGGATGTCTGGAAACACCATATATTTT.

CDR3 bases: TGTGCCAGCAGCGAATACCTAGCGGGAGGGGGACAGGAGACCCAGTACTTC. It encodes CASSEYLAGGGQETQYF. This chain connects TRBV28 to TRBJ2-5, with 12 bases identical to TRBD2. V shed 6 bases and J 5 bases; nucleotides not matched to a gene: 13. The germline CDR1 and CDR2 sequences are MDHEN and SYDVKM. The CDR3 is 17 amino acids.

The V call is TRBV29-1, the J call TRBJ2-7; 7 nucleotides agree with TRBD1. With 4 bases clipped from V and 5 bases from J, the junction kept 8 bases outside the gene matches. Germline CDR1 reads SQVTM; CDR2 reads ANQGSEA. The CDR3 sequence is 13 residues long. The CDR3 DNA reads as TGCAGCGTTGCGACAGGGACCCTAAACGAGCAGTACTTC. It yields the protein CSVATGTLNEQYF.

The gene calls are TRBV27 and TRBJ1-1, with D uncertain. The CDR3 contains 15 residues. The ends were cut back, 3 bases at V and 0 bases at J, with 11 bases in the middle. CDR1 MNHEY and CDR2 SMNVEV come from the germline V gene (reference sequence). The CDR3 DNA reads as TGTGCCAGCAGTTTCCGAGCCTCCATGAACACTGAAGCTTTCTTT. Translating it yields CASSFRASMNTEAFF.

This chain links TRBV6-1 with TRBJ2-7, with 8 bases matching TRBD1. CDR3 length: 14 amino acids. Losses at the gene ends were 7 bases for V and 5 bases for J; bases not matched to a gene: 10. Germline loops: CDR1 MNHNS, CDR2 SASEGT. The CDR3 DNA reads as TGTGCCAGCACGCCCGCAGGGGGCCGGAACGAGCAGTACTTC. Amino acid sequence: CASTPAGGRNEQYF.

The chain links TRBV27 to TRBJ2-7; D might be TRBD2 (5 bases). V was shortened by 5 bases and J by 2 bases, with 10 bases between the two germline ends. The CDR3 spans 13 residues. Germline V lookup: CDR1 MNHEY, CDR2 SMNVEV (reference sequence). The CDR3 loop reads CASSRTATYEQYF. Written as DNA, the CDR3 is TGTGCCAGCAGTCGGACTGCTACCTACGAGCAGTACTTC.

The chain joins TRBV5-1 to TRBJ2-2, with a tentative D call TRBD1 (5 bases). The V gene lost 6 bases and the J gene lost 3 bases, with 9 bases spanning the gap. Germline V gene data show CDR1 as SGHRS and CDR2 as YFSETQ. CDR3 size: 13 residues. The CDR3 DNA sequence: TGCGCCAGCACCACGACAGACACCGGGGAGCTGTTTTTT. This gives the protein CASTTTDTGELFF.

The J gene is TRBJ1-3, the V gene TRBV19, with 7 bases that match TRBD1. Germline assignment: CDR1 LNHDA and CDR2 SQIVND (reference sequence). This CDR3 has 19 amino acids. With V trimmed by 3 bases and J by 0 bases, 14 bases remained unmatched. The CDR3 DNA is TGTGCCAGTAGTATTCGACAGCCTCACAGGGGTTACTCTGGAAACACCATATATTTT. Its translation is CASSIRQPHRGYSGNTIYF. Using reference TRBV19 and TRBJ1-3 for the parts outside the CDR3, the full variable domain is DGGITQSPKYLFRKEGQNVTLSCEQNLNHDAMYWYRQDPGQGLRLIYYSQIVNDFQKGDIAEGYSVSREKKESFPLTVTSAQKNPTAFYLCASSIRQPHRGYSGNTIYFGEGSWLTVV.

The chain combines TRBV2 with TRBJ1-6; 9 nucleotides align to TRBD1. Germline CDR1 SNHLY, CDR2 FYNNEI. V trimming: 3 bases; J trimming: 11 bases; junction bases outside the gene matches: 8. The length of the CDR3 is 15 residues. The CDR3 coding sequence is TGTGCCAGCAGTGATACGTGGCGGACAGGGGCACCCCTCCACTTT. Translation: CASSDTWRTGAPLHF.

The rearrangement uses TRBV14 and TRBJ1-2; 9 bases align to TRBD1. Germline V gene sequence: CDR1 SGHDN, CDR2 FVKESK. This CDR3 contains 15 residues. The V and J ends lost 4 bases and 4 bases, in that order; junction bases with no gene match: 7. The CDR3 DNA sequence: TGTGCCAGCAGCCCCCCGGGACAGGGAATCTATGGCTACACCTTC. Translated, it gives CASSPPGQGIYGYTF.

V and J are TRBV6-6 and TRBJ2-1; D perhaps matches TRBD1 (6 bases). CDR3 size: 13 residues. CDR1 is MNHNY, CDR2 SVGAGI, per germline (reference sequence). Deletions cut 3 bases from V and 9 bases from J, with 12 bases between. CDR3 sequence (DNA): TGTGCCAGCAGTTATGTGGGGGCGGCTGAGCAGTTCTTC. Encoded protein: CASSYVGAAEQFF.

The chain recombines TRBV15 with TRBJ1-2; 8 bases line up with TRBD1. In germline, CDR1 is LNHNV, CDR2 YYDKDF (reference sequence). V shed 0 bases and J 6 bases; nucleotides not matched to a gene: 6. This CDR3 contains 15 residues. CDR3 nucleotide sequence: TGTGCCACCAGCAGAGATCGGGGACAGGCAAATGGCTACACCTTC. It encodes CATSRDRGQANGYTF.

The chain employs TRBV7-9 and TRBJ2-7, with 9 bases lining up with TRBD1. The germline V gene encodes CDR1 SEHNR and CDR2 FQNEAQ (reference sequence). The CDR3 length is 15 residues. V was clipped by 4 bases and J by 4 bases; unmatched bases: 8. The CDR3 sequence: CASSSEGQGVYEQYF. The CDR3 DNA sequence: TGTGCCAGCAGCTCTGAGGGACAGGGTGTTTACGAGCAGTACTTC.